This T cell receptor (beta chain) was captured in a study of T cell repertoires in cytomegalovirus infection. TCRdb called the reads again in MiXCR, with one record for every CDR3 protein. Of under 850,000 distinct CDR3 sequences detected, 35% appear once; the ten largest clones hold 2.5% to 3.5%. From germline, CDR1 is MNHEY and CDR2 SMNVEV (reference sequence). Trimming took 5 bases from V and 6 from J, leaving 10 bases between them. The CDR3 contains 12 residues. Source material: PBMCs. This TCR was recovered from a human donor in good health (CMV status not recorded). Some clones in this sample may be carry-over from other donors' samples. The genes are TRBV27 and TRBJ1-2; TRBD1 is a possible D gene (5 bases). The CDR3 sequence: CASSPGLDGYTF. CDR3 nucleotides: TGTGCCAGCAGTCCGGGACTAGATGGCTACACCTTC.